One sample yielded the 15 T cell receptor beta chains listed below, sequenced in a study of OX40 agonist ivuxolimab in advanced cancers. Here immunoSEQ multiplex PCR was the method, and the copy in TCRdb shows in-frame clones only, minus some. The table shows 20,000 to 30,000 clones, with around 90% occurring only once. Material: CD4+ or CD8+ T cells sorted from blood, obtained in a trial of the OX40 agonist ivuxolimab. These receptors originate from an adult with an advanced solid tumor such as melanoma, head and neck, liver or kidney cancer.

This clone was seen more than once but under ten times. The chain couples TRBV6-5 to TRBJ2-3, with D maybe TRBD2 (6 bases). This CDR3 spans 14 amino acids. Germline values: CDR1 MNHEY, CDR2 SVGAGI. Trimming left V 2 bases short and J 2 bases short, with 8 bases between. CDR3 DNA sequence: TGTGCCAGCAGTTACGGGGGGAACACAGATACGCAGTATTTT. As protein: CASSYGGNTDTQYF.

The rearrangement joins TRBV14 to TRBJ2-1; 9 nucleotides align to TRBD1. V lost 5 bases and J lost 7; bases outside the gene matches: 6. The CDR3 sequence is 14 residues long. Germline V gene lookup returns CDR1 SGHDN and CDR2 FVKESK. The CDR3 DNA reads TGTGCCAGCAGCGCGCACAGGGGGCGAAATGAGCAGTTCTTC. Translating it yields CASSAHRGRNEQFF.

The chain joins TRBV4-1 to TRBJ2-6, with D possibly TRBD1 on 6 matching bases. The CDR3 loop spans 19 amino acids. Germline values: CDR1 MGHRA, CDR2 YSYEKL. Trimming took 2 bases from V and 1 from J, leaving 18 bases between them. The CDR3 region has the DNA TGCGCCAGCAGCCAATTATGGGACACAATCTTATCTGGGGCCAACGTCCTGACTTTC. It encodes CASSQLWDTILSGANVLTF.

CDR3 sequence: CASSYGLAITGELFF. CDR3 nucleotides: TGTGCCAGCAGTTACGGGCTAGCGATAACCGGGGAGCTGTTTTTT. This rearrangement joins TRBV6-5 to TRBJ2-2; possibly TRBD2 for D (6 bases). The ends were cut back, 2 bases at V and 5 bases at J, with 12 bases in the middle. Germline V CDR1 and CDR2: MNHEY, SVGAGI. The CDR3 covers 15 residues.

This chain connects TRBV29-1 to TRBJ2-1; no reliable D call. The CDR3 consists of 12 residues. V was pared by 4 bases and J by 1 base, with 5 bases between. Germline CDR1 SQVTM, CDR2 ANQGSEA. CDR3 DNA: TGCAGCGTTGGGATATCCTACAATGAGCAGTTCTTC. The encoded protein is CSVGISYNEQFF.

This chain links TRBV5-4 with TRBJ2-7; 7 bases fit TRBD1. This CDR3 has 12 residues. In germline, CDR1 is SGHNT, CDR2 YYREEE (reference sequence). The V segment lost 2 bases and the J segment 5 bases; nucleotides outside the gene matches: 1. CDR3 sequence: CASSFGTDEQYF. DNA of the CDR3: TGTGCCAGCAGCTTCGGGACAGACGAGCAGTACTTC.

The gene calls are TRBV6-5 and TRBJ2-7; D tentatively reads TRBD1 or TRBD2 (5 bases each). The CDR3 is made up of 13 amino acids. V was cut by 9 bases and J by 4 bases, with 16 bases left in between. Germline V gene sequence: CDR1 MNHEY, CDR2 SVGAGI. CDR3 sequence reads: CASSGTEIYEQYF. Here the CDR3 DNA reads TGTGCCAGTTCCGGGACCGAGATTTACGAGCAGTACTTC.

This chain links TRBV7-9 with TRBJ2-7, with no clear D. V shed 5 bases and J shed 2 bases, with 4 bases lying between them. Germline assignment: CDR1 SEHNR and CDR2 FQNEAQ (reference sequence). The CDR3 consists of 11 residues. The DNA of the CDR3 is TGTGCCAGCAGCCTTACCTACGAGCAGTACTTC. Residues: CASSLTYEQYF.

CDR3 protein: CSVELRKETQYF. CDR3 in DNA: TGCAGCGTTGAATTGAGAAAGGAGACCCAGTACTTC. V and J are TRBV29-1 and TRBJ2-5, with D hard to call. CDR1 and CDR2 (germline): SQVTM, ANQGSEA. V lost 2 bases and J 5 bases, leaving 9 bases between the germline ends. The CDR3 is made up of 12 amino acids.

This rearrangement joins TRBV2 to TRBJ2-1; D remains ambiguous. CDR1 is SNHLY, CDR2 FYNNEI, per germline. The CDR3 length is 16 residues. With 5 bases removed from V and 1 base from J, the gap between germline ends came to 15 bases. CDR3 bases: TGTGCCAGCAGTATGGGGTGGGATTGGTCCTACAATGAGCAGTTCTTC. Residues: CASSMGWDWSYNEQFF.

The chain employs TRBV14 and TRBJ2-7, with D hard to call. The CDR3 is 13 amino acids. Trimming pared 4 bases from V and 0 bases from J, leaving 7 bases between. CDR1 and CDR2 from the germline V gene are SGHDN and FVKESK. This chain's CDR3 is CASSLDGSYEQYF. The CDR3 DNA follows: TGTGCCAGCAGCCTGGACGGCTCCTACGAGCAGTACTTC.

V usage is TRBV5-1 and J usage is TRBJ2-7; TRBD1 is a possible D gene (6 bases). Per germline, CDR1 SGHRS and CDR2 YFSETQ. The CDR3 contains 12 residues. The ends were cut back, 9 bases at V and 5 bases at J, with 15 bases in the middle. In DNA, the CDR3 is TGCGCCACCAGGGGATCCAACAACGAGCAGTACTTC. The encoded protein is CATRGSNNEQYF.

The J gene is TRBJ2-7, the V gene TRBV14; D is ambiguous. CDR3 length equals 12 residues. CDR1 and CDR2 from the germline V gene are SGHDN and FVKESK. The V end was cut by 3 bases, the J end by 7 bases, with 10 bases between. The CDR3 spells CASSHPLGEQYF. CDR3 DNA: TGTGCCAGCAGCCATCCGTTGGGGGAGCAGTACTTC.

This rearrangement joins TRBV27 to TRBJ1-6, with D possibly TRBD1 on 6 matching bases. CDR1 is MNHEY and CDR2 is SMNVEV in the germline V gene (reference sequence). V was trimmed by 5 bases and J by 0 bases, leaving 23 bases between them. The CDR3 runs to 20 residues. CDR3: CASSPRGGVTISSYNSPLHF. CDR3 bases: TGTGCCAGCAGTCCCCGAGGGGGAGTAACTATCAGCTCCTATAATTCACCCCTCCACTTT.

The rearrangement links TRBV27 to TRBJ2-2; D might be TRBD2 (7 bases). Germline V gene data show CDR1 as MNHEY and CDR2 as SMNVEV (reference sequence). V shed 5 bases and J shed 4 bases, with 20 bases lying between them. The CDR3 covers 17 residues. The CDR3 DNA is TGTGCCAGCAGTCATTGGTTGGGAGGGGGGTCCACCGGGGAGCTGTTTTTT. It specifies CASSHWLGGGSTGELFF.